This T cell receptor beta chain emerged from a study of beta chain features in type 1 diabetes. Whole-study results and caveats: Shorter TCRB CDR3s, moderately but significantly so, marked every one of the four CD4+ subsets in Type 1 diabetes patients. There was a possibility that cDNA sequencing over-represented cells with high TCR expression. Within patients, naive, central memory and Treg TCRB repertoires seemed more similar than within healthy donors.

In the case of this clone: The antigen remains unidentified.

With 1 base removed from V and 3 bases from J, the gap between germline ends came to 19 bases. Germline V gene data show CDR1 as LGHNA and CDR2 as YNFKEQ. The CDR3 length is 18 residues. What was sequenced were expressed TCRB transcripts, since all of the isolated RNA had been reverse transcribed. Clones were read by immunoSEQ multiplex PCR, and TCRdb kept only the in-frame ones, dropping some. Of 620,000 or so clones listed, about 14% were seen once; the top ten hold about 0.086%. Sequencing used naive CD4+ T cells from blood. This receptor was identified in a man younger than 30 in good health. The rearrangement joins TRBV4-2 to TRBJ2-1; D is uncertain. CDR3 region: CASSQGNLLTEYYNEQFF. CDR3 DNA sequence: TGTGCCAGCAGCCAAGGCAACCTCCTCACGGAATACTACAATGAGCAGTTCTTC.